The sequence of this T cell receptor (beta chain) was determined in a study of T cells in Graves' hyperthyroidism and ophthalmopathy. The germline V gene has CDR1 SEHNR and CDR2 FQNEAQ (reference sequence). The V gene end was trimmed by 6 bases and the J gene end by 1 base; junction bases not matched to a gene: 2. The length of the CDR3 is 14 residues. Amplification of TCR beta CDR3 regions was performed using RNA transcripts as template. The TCR CDR3 was amplified in a first-round RT-PCR using the HTBI primer set. TCRdb re-called the multiplex PCR reads with MiXCR, one entry per CDR3 protein. The sample has about 530,000 distinct CDR3 sequences; over 15% are singletons.

This chain connects TRBV7-9 to TRBJ2-3, with 9 bases lining up with TRBD2. This TCR was sampled from a woman aged 18 to 35 with Graves' ophthalmopathy. The sequencing sample was made of blood. CDR3 loop: CASRAGGRTDTQYF. The CDR3 bases are TGTGCCAGCAGGGCGGGGGGGCGCACAGATACGCAGTATTTT.